The 17 T cell receptor beta chains listed next were all sequenced from one sample in a study of blood T cell repertoires in COVID-19. TCRdb's table, derived via immunoSEQ multiplex PCR, lists solely in-frame clones and lacks some. The sample consists of about 89,000 clones, less than 95% of them appearing once. Sequenced input: peripheral blood. The receptors were sampled from a human donor with active COVID-19. The donor label of this sample is uncertain.

The V gene is TRBV7-6, the J gene TRBJ2-2; 10 bases agree with TRBD2. This CDR3 contains 17 residues. The germline V gene encodes CDR1 SGHVS and CDR2 FNYEAQ. The ends lost 4 bases at V and 1 base at J; junction bases unmatched: 6. DNA of the CDR3: TGTGCCAGCAGCTCCGGGACTAGCGTCAGGAACACCGGGGAGCTGTTTTTT. Its protein is CASSSGTSVRNTGELFF.

V usage is TRBV2 and J usage is TRBJ2-2, with D perhaps TRBD1 (7 bases). The CDR3 totals 16 residues. The ends were cut back, 6 bases at V and 4 bases at J, with 18 bases in the middle. Germline V CDR1 and CDR2: SNHLY, FYNNEI. This CDR3 is CASREGQIIFTGELFF. The DNA for the CDR3 is TGTGCCAGCAGGGAGGGACAGATCATATTCACCGGGGAGCTGTTTTTT.

This chain uses TRBV24-1 with TRBJ1-5; 9 bases agree with TRBD1. This CDR3 has 21 residues. V gave up 4 bases and J gave up 2 bases; unmatched junction bases: 20. Per the germline V gene, CDR1 is KGHDR and CDR2 is SFDVKD. The CDR3 DNA sequence: TGTGCCACCAGTGACTGGCCCCCTACAGGGGGCCCGGTGTGTGGCAATCAGCCCCAGCATTTT. This sequence encodes CATSDWPPTGGPVCGNQPQHF.

The chain links TRBV27 to TRBJ2-2, with D maybe TRBD2 (6 bases). CDR3 size: 12 residues. Deletions cut 8 bases from V and 4 bases from J, with 8 bases between. The germline V gene encodes CDR1 MNHEY and CDR2 SMNVEV (reference sequence). In DNA, the CDR3 is TGTGCCAGCGGGACTGTCACCGGGGAGCTGTTTTTT. Residues: CASGTVTGELFF.

This clone was detected a few times. This sequence joins TRBV5-1 and TRBJ2-2, with a tentative D call TRBD1 (5 bases). The V end was cut by 1 base, the J end by 7 bases, with 5 bases between. Germline V gene sequence: CDR1 SGHRS, CDR2 YFSETQ. The CDR3 runs to 12 residues. CDR3 DNA sequence: TGCGCCAGCAGCTTGAGGGGCGGGGAGCTGTTTTTT. This encodes CASSLRGGELFF.

This clone was recorded only once. The sample contains more than one DNA sequence encoding this CDR3. This chain links TRBV5-1 with TRBJ2-7; 10 nucleotides align to TRBD1. The CDR3 runs 14 residues. V lost 4 bases and J lost 4; bases outside the gene matches: 5. Germline lookup yields CDR1 SGHRS and CDR2 YFSETQ. The CDR3 DNA sequence: TGCGCCAGCAGCCCGGGGACAGGGGCGTACGAGCAGTACTTC. Protein sequence: CASSPGTGAYEQYF.

This chain uses TRBV11-2 with TRBJ2-3, with D possibly matching TRBD1 (5 bases). The germline V and J ends were trimmed by 1 base and 0 bases, with 14 bases remaining between them. Germline V gene sequence: CDR1 SGHAT, CDR2 FQNNGV. The CDR3 has 17 amino acids. CDR3 loop: CASSLGRQGYSTDTQYF. The CDR3 nucleotides are TGTGCCAGCAGCTTAGGTCGTCAGGGTTATAGCACAGATACGCAGTATTTT.

The chain has TRBV29-1 and TRBJ2-1, with a weak D call TRBD2 (7 bases). The length of the CDR3 is 13 residues. V shed 6 bases and J shed 10 bases, with 19 bases lying between them. Looked up from germline, CDR1 is SQVTM and CDR2 is ANQGSEA. CDR3 nucleotides: TGCAGCGTCCGACTAGCAGGGGTGGGGGAGCAGTTCTTC. It encodes CSVRLAGVGEQFF.

J is TRBJ2-1 and V is TRBV19; no clear D. In germline, CDR1 is LNHDA, CDR2 SQIVND (reference sequence). The CDR3 loop spans 15 amino acids. The germline V and J ends were trimmed by 3 bases and 7 bases, with 16 bases remaining between them. Written as DNA, the CDR3 is TGTGCCAGTAGTATCCAGGCCCCTCTTAAGAATGAGCAGTTCTTC. Protein: CASSIQAPLKNEQFF.

The table lists this clone with a few counts. The chain joins TRBV14 to TRBJ1-5, with no clear D. Trimming removed 2 bases from V and 3 bases from J, with 11 bases in between. The germline CDR1 and CDR2 sequences are SGHDN and FVKESK. The CDR3 spans 15 residues. CDR3 loop: CASSQIARINQPQHF. Here the CDR3 DNA reads TGTGCCAGCAGCCAAATCGCCAGGATCAATCAGCCCCAGCATTTT. The full variable domain, rest sourced from reference TRBV14 and TRBJ1-5, is EAGVTQFPSHSVIEKGQTVTLRCDPISGHDNLYWYRRVMGKEIKFLLHFVKESKQDESGMPNNRFLAERTGGTYSTLKVQPAELEDSGVYFCASSQIARINQPQHFGDGTRLSIL.

DNA of the CDR3: TGCGCCAGCAGCTTCACCGGGACAGGGGGAGTATCCGGAAACACCATATATTTT. Translating gives CASSFTGTGGVSGNTIYF. The V and J genes are TRBV5-1 and TRBJ1-3; 11 bases are a match to TRBD1. Germline V gives CDR1 SGHRS, CDR2 YFSETQ. V trimming: 2 bases; J trimming: 4 bases; junction bases outside the gene matches: 11. The CDR3 runs 18 residues.

The genes are TRBV5-5 and TRBJ1-6; D gene ambiguous. The V end lost 4 bases, the J end lost 9 bases, and 20 bases lay between the germline ends. Looked up from germline, CDR1 is SGHKS and CDR2 is YYEKEE (reference sequence). The CDR3 covers 16 residues. This CDR3 is CASSLSRGRSSSPLHF. The CDR3 DNA reads as TGTGCCAGCAGCCTTTCTCGTGGCAGAAGTTCTTCACCCCTCCACTTT.

The chain links TRBV9 to TRBJ1-3; no definite D call. Germline loops: CDR1 SGDLS, CDR2 YYNGEE. The CDR3 consists of 16 residues. Trimming left V 0 bases short and J 1 base short, with 11 bases between. CDR3 coding DNA: TGTGCCAGCAGCGTAGTTTCGGCAGGTTCTGGAAACACCATATATTTT. It encodes CASSVVSAGSGNTIYF.

The genes are TRBV5-4 and TRBJ2-1, with 8 bases fitting TRBD2. Germline V gene sequence: CDR1 SGHNT, CDR2 YYREEE (reference sequence). The CDR3 is 16 residues long. Unmatched junction bases numbered 10, after V lost 4 bases and J lost 4 bases. The CDR3 loop reads CASSKERGGIYNEQFF. The CDR3 DNA reads TGTGCCAGCAGCAAAGAACGGGGGGGCATTTACAATGAGCAGTTCTTC.

This clone was detected once. The J gene is TRBJ1-4, the V gene TRBV29-1; 7 bases are shared with TRBD1. Germline assignment: CDR1 SQVTM and CDR2 ANQGSEA. The V gene end was trimmed by 5 bases and the J gene end by 0 bases; junction bases not matched to a gene: 12. This CDR3 has 17 residues. This chain's CDR3 is CSVTPPGQLATNEKLFF. The CDR3 DNA is TGCAGCGTTACCCCCCCGGGACAGCTCGCAACTAATGAAAAACTGTTTTTT.

The rearrangement joins TRBV5-1 to TRBJ2-5; the D is unclear. Germline CDR1 SGHRS, CDR2 YFSETQ. This CDR3 region has 14 residues. Between the trimmed V and J ends, which lost 1 base and 4 bases, there was a span of 11 bases. The CDR3 loop reads CASSLTLGSETQYF. CDR3 in DNA: TGCGCCAGCAGCTTGACCCTGGGCTCAGAGACCCAGTACTTC.

This sequence joins TRBV12-3 or TRBV12-4 and TRBJ1-1; no clear D. This CDR3 comprises 12 residues. The V and J ends lost 2 bases and 1 base respectively, with 2 bases between them. CDR3 nucleotide sequence: TGTGCCAGCAGTTTACAGAACACTGAAGCTTTCTTT. Encoded protein: CASSLQNTEAFF.